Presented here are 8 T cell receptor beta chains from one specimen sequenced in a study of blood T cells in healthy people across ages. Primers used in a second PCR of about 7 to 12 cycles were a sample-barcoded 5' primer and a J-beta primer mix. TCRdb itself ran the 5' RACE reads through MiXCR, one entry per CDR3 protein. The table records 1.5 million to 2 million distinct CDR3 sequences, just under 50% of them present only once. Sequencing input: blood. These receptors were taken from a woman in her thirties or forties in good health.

Here the CDR3 DNA reads TGTGCTAGTGCCAAAGGGGAGGCTATCCTATACAATGAGCAGTTCTTC. Protein: CASAKGEAILYNEQFF. The genes are TRBV12-5 and TRBJ2-1; a weak D match, TRBD2 (6 bases). Germline CDR1 and CDR2: LGHNT and FRNRAP. CDR3 length: 16 amino acids. Trimming removed 7 bases from V and 4 bases from J, with 20 bases in between.

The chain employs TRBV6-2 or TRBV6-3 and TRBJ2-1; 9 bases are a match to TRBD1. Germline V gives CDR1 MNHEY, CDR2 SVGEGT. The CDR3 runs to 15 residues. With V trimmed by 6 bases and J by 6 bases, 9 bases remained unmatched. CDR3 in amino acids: CASRETGGVINEQFF. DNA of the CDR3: TGTGCCAGCAGGGAGACAGGGGGTGTGATCAATGAGCAGTTCTTC.

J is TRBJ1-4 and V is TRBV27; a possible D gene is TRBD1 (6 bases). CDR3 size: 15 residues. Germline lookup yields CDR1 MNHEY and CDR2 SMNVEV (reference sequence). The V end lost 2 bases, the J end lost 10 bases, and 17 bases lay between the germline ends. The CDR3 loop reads CASSLLSKGVGKLFF. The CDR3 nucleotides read TGTGCCAGCAGTTTACTTAGCAAGGGGGTGGGAAAACTGTTTTTT.

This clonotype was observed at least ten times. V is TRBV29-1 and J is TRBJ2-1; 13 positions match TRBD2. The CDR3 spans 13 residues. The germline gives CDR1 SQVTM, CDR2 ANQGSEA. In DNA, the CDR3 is TGCGCTACCCGACTAGCGGGGGGCCTTGAGCAGTTCTTC. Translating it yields CATRLAGGLEQFF.

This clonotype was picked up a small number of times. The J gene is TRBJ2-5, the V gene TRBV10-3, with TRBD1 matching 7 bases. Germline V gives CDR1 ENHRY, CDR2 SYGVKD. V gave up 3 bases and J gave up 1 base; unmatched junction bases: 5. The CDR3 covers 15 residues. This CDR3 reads CAISDPGQPQETQYF. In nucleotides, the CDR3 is TGTGCCATCAGTGATCCGGGACAGCCCCAAGAGACCCAGTACTTC.

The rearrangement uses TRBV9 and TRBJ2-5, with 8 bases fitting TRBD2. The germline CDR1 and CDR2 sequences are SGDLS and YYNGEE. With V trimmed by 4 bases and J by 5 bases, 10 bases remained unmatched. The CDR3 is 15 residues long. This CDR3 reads CASSLTAGAWETQYF. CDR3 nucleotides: TGTGCCAGCAGCTTGACAGCGGGGGCATGGGAGACCCAGTACTTC.

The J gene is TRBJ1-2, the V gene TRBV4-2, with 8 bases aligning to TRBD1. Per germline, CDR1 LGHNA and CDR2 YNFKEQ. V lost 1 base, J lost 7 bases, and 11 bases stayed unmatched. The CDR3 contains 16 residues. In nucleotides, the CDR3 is TGTGCCAGCAGCCAAGCCGAAGATCAGGGGGCGGGTGGCTACACCTTC. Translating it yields CASSQAEDQGAGGYTF.

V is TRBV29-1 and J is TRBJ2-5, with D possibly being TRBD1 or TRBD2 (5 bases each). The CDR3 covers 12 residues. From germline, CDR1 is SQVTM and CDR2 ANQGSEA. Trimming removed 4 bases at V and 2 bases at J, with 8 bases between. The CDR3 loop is CSVAGQQETQYF. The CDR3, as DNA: TGCAGCGTTGCGGGGCAGCAAGAGACCCAGTACTTC.